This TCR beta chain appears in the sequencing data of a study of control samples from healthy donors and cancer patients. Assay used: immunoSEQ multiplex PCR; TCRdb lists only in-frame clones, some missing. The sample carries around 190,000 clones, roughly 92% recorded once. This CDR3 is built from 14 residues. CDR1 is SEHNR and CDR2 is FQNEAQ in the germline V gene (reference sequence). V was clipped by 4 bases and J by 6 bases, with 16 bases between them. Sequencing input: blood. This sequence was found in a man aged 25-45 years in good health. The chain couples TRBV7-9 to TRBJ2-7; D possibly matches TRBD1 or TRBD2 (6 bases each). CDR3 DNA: TGTGCCAGCAGCTCCCTCCGGGGGCCCCCCGAGCAGTACTTC. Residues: CASSSLRGPPEQYF. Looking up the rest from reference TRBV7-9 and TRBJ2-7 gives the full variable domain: DTGVSQNPRHKITKRGQNVTFRCDPISEHNRLYWYRQTLGQGPEFLTYFQNEAQLEKSRLLSDRFSAERPKGSFSTLEIQRTEQGDSAMYLCASSSLRGPPEQYFGPGTRLTVT.